This TCR beta chain comes out of a study of early T cells in non-severe SARS-CoV-2 infection. The CDR3 has 15 residues. Germline V gene data show CDR1 as SGDLS and CDR2 as YYNGEE. V lost 4 bases to trimming and J lost 0 bases, with 13 bases between them. This clonotype came up many times. TCRdb redid the calling of the 5' RACE reads with MiXCR, one entry per CDR3 protein. The sample consists of 75,000 to 100,000 distinct CDR3 sequences, approximately 15% of them appearing once. This chain links TRBV9 with TRBJ2-5; unclear D gene. This sequence was found in an adult who was a healthcare worker with PCR-confirmed SARS-CoV-2 infection or an uninfected control (not recorded which). The material sequenced was whole blood. CDR3 loop: CASSPSPADQETQYF. In DNA form, the CDR3 reads TGTGCCAGCAGCCCCTCCCCTGCGGACCAAGAGACCCAGTACTTC.